The rows below give T cell receptor beta chains drawn from one sample of a study of blood T cell repertoires in COVID-19. The repertoire was sequenced with immunoSEQ multiplex PCR; TCRdb's copy has only in-frame clones and lacks some. The profile covers roughly 150,000 clones, with 80% to 90% appearing a single time and 9.5% to 13% taken by the ten largest. The sequenced sample was peripheral blood. The receptor source for this set is a human donor in a cohort sampled during active COVID-19. CDR3s include the opening cysteine and the closing phenylalanine or tryptophan. Part of the rows lack a size; the others show once, few, many or a class for expanded clones.

TRBV28	TRBJ2-3	few	CASTPPSGQGASDTQYF
TRBV9	TRBJ2-5	NA	CASSEGPQETQYF
TRBV6-6	TRBJ2-7	few	CASSSDRGGEQYF
TRBV10-3	TRBJ2-5	few	CAIRTGGQETQYF
TRBV29-1	TRBJ1-3	NA	CSVAIGGQVLSGNTIYF
TRBV30	TRBJ2-5	NA	CAGGGQETQYF
TRBV15	TRBJ1-1	few	CATSGQDSHMNTEAFF
TRBV11-2	TRBJ2-5	NA	CASSFPAGAEETQYF
TRBV2	TRBJ1-5	few	CASSEARAPPQHF
TRBV11-2	TRBJ1-2	NA	CASSRQGAGYTF
TRBV5-1	TRBJ1-6	NA	CASRLDRNSPLHF
TRBV4-3	TRBJ1-1	NA	CASSQDGTGGTEAFF
TRBV9	TRBJ2-7	NA	CASSVAVSYEQYF
TRBV11-2	TRBJ2-2	NA	CASSLGQSVLFF
TRBV2	TRBJ2-3	NA	CASLAGAGNTQYF
TRBV7-2	TRBJ2-2	few	CASSLDQGSGELFF
TRBV6-5	TRBJ2-7	once	CASRPPDSYYEQYF
TRBV2	TRBJ2-1	NA	CASSELAGGFYNEQFF
TRBV7-2	TRBJ1-1	NA	CASSLLTPLDTEAFF
TRBV27	TRBJ2-1	NA	CASSLDSLGPYNEQFF
TRBV6-5	TRBJ2-7	NA	CASSTGTPRYEQYF
TRBV7-9	TRBJ2-5	few	CASSLGTLRGETQYF
TRBV7-9	TRBJ2-1	NA	CASSLRQGNNEQFF
TRBV19	TRBJ1-5	NA	CASSVIQGIGGQPQHF
TRBV6-2/TRBV6-3	TRBJ2-3	NA	CASSPFGARTDTQYF
TRBV4-1	TRBJ2-1	NA	CASSAKAGGNNEQFF
TRBV7-8	TRBJ1-5	NA	CASSLWTGAIKYSNQPQHF
TRBV19	TRBJ1-2	NA	CASSTIGEGGGYTF
TRBV30	TRBJ2-3	NA	CAWSGRRTDTQYF
TRBV7-8	TRBJ2-7	NA	CASSSRDFGEQYF
TRBV5-4	TRBJ2-1	NA	CASSLDGVSSYNEQFF
TRBV7-2	TRBJ2-1	NA	CASSPGGRSGRAGYNEQFF
TRBV5-5	TRBJ1-2	NA	CASSIANTF
TRBV7-8	TRBJ2-3	NA	CASSDGLAGESDTQYF
TRBV7-2	TRBJ2-1	NA	CASSSGLVTYNEQFF
TRBV27	TRBJ2-7	NA	CASSLHGTGNQQYF